These 27 T cell receptor beta chains share one sample of origin, sequenced in a study of shared clonotypes between healthy human individuals. The protocol was immunoSEQ multiplex PCR, while the TCRdb copy is restricted to in-frame clones and leaves out a portion. The data show millions of clones, 93% seen once. Positive CCR7 selection of CD45RO-negative cells yielded the naive CD8 cells, and terminally differentiated effector memory CD45RA+ cells were excluded. The sample consisted of naive CD8+ T cells from PBMCs. These TCRs come from a man younger than 35 in good health. Some clones in this sample may be carry-over from other donors' samples.

This chain joins TRBV19 and TRBJ2-3; 8 positions match TRBD2. The CDR3 is 13 amino acids. The junction had 4 bases not matched to a gene; V was cut back by 5 bases and J by 6 bases. The germline V gene has CDR1 LNHDA and CDR2 SQIVND (reference sequence). DNA of the CDR3: TGTGCCAGTAGTCCAAGACTAGCGGATACGCAGTATTTT. It encodes CASSPRLADTQYF.

Comments on this clone: Distinct nucleotide sequences in the sample also encode this CDR3. The chain employs TRBV28 and TRBJ2-1; D is perhaps TRBD2 (5 bases). In germline, CDR1 is MDHEN, CDR2 SYDVKM. The CDR3 extends over 14 amino acids. The V end was cut by 2 bases, the J end by 1 base, with 6 bases between. Here the CDR3 DNA reads TGTGCCAGCAGTTTACCGGGGTCCTACAATGAGCAGTTCTTC. Translation: CASSLPGSYNEQFF.

The CDR3 spells CASSSDGTYEQYF. As DNA, the CDR3 is TGTGCCAGCAGTTCGGACGGGACCTACGAGCAGTACTTC. The gene calls are TRBV5-6 and TRBJ2-7; maybe TRBD2 (5 bases). The CDR3 consists of 13 residues. The germline V and J ends were trimmed by 5 bases and 2 bases, with 11 bases remaining between them. CDR1 and CDR2 (germline): SGHDT, YYEEEE.

The table lists this clone with a count of one. The chain couples TRBV4-1 to TRBJ1-1; possible D gene TRBD1, 5 bases. V was trimmed by 3 bases and J by 2 bases, leaving 19 bases between them. CDR1 is MGHRA, CDR2 YSYEKL, per germline. The CDR3 consists of 17 residues. The CDR3 DNA sequence: TGCGCCAGCAGCCAGGATGACCTGGGACCAGGAAACACTGAAGCTTTCTTT. Translating gives CASSQDDLGPGNTEAFF.

Written as DNA, the CDR3 is TGTGCCAGCAGCCGTACGGTGGGAGAGTACAATGAGCAGTTCTTC. As protein: CASSRTVGEYNEQFF. The V and J genes are TRBV7-8 and TRBJ2-1; tentative D call: TRBD2 (5 bases). Trimming pared 5 bases from V and 4 bases from J, leaving 15 bases between. This CDR3 spans 15 amino acids. Germline CDR1 reads SGHVS; CDR2 reads FQNEAQ.

This chain connects TRBV6-5 to TRBJ1-5, with no clear D. Trimming removed 0 bases at V and 5 bases at J, with 8 bases between. The V gene's germline CDR1 is MNHEY and CDR2 SVGAGI. The CDR3 runs to 14 residues. For the CDR3, the DNA is TGTGCCAGCAGTTACTCGACATATCATCAGCCCCAGCATTTT. It translates to CASSYSTYHQPQHF.

J is TRBJ2-7 and V is TRBV27, with D maybe TRBD2 (6 bases). Germline CDR1 is MNHEY and CDR2 is SMNVEV (reference sequence). The CDR3 totals 15 residues. V dropped 3 bases and J dropped 4 bases, with 16 bases sitting between them. In DNA form, the CDR3 reads TGTGCCAGCAGTTTTTCGGGAGTCCCAATATACGAGCAGTACTTC. Its protein is CASSFSGVPIYEQYF.

This chain uses TRBV5-6 with TRBJ2-7; D gene unclear. The germline gives CDR1 SGHDT, CDR2 YYEEEE. This CDR3 is 15 amino acids long. Trimming took 2 bases from V and 2 from J, leaving 14 bases between them. CDR3 sequence reads: CASSFSTGRPYEQYF. As DNA, the CDR3 is TGTGCCAGCAGCTTCTCCACGGGCCGCCCCTACGAGCAGTACTTC.

V gene TRBV29-1 combines with J gene TRBJ2-5; D may correspond to TRBD1 or TRBD2 (6 bases each). There are 13 residues in the CDR3. CDR1 is SQVTM, CDR2 ANQGSEA, per germline. V lost 7 bases and J lost 3, with 15 bases in between. Here the CDR3 reads CSAAGPGEETQYF. CDR3 bases: TGCAGCGCCGCGGGGCCAGGGGAAGAGACCCAGTACTTC.

The chain uses TRBV30 and TRBJ1-1; D is possibly TRBD1 (5 bases). This CDR3 spans 11 amino acids. Trimming removed 3 bases from V and 8 bases from J, with 10 bases in between. CDR1 is GTSNPN, CDR2 SVGIG, per germline (reference sequence). CDR3 bases: TGTGCCTGGAGCGGGGGGAGGGAAGCTTTCTTT. As protein: CAWSGGREAFF.

The V call is TRBV7-9, the J call TRBJ2-5, with unresolved D. The CDR3 spans 15 residues. Looked up from germline, CDR1 is SEHNR and CDR2 is FQNEAQ (reference sequence). The germline V and J ends were trimmed by 4 bases and 5 bases, with 17 bases remaining between them. The CDR3 spells CASSSLKRTGETQYF. The CDR3 bases are TGTGCCAGCAGCTCTCTAAAACGGACGGGTGAGACCCAGTACTTC.

This clone was found a few times. V gene TRBV28 combines with J gene TRBJ1-5; D gene unclear. The length of the CDR3 is 14 residues. V gave up 5 bases and J gave up 2 bases, with 10 bases separating them. The germline CDR1 and CDR2 sequences are MDHEN and SYDVKM. The DNA of the CDR3 is TGTGCCAGCAGTCTCCCGGATGGCAATCAGCCCCAGCATTTT. Translation: CASSLPDGNQPQHF.

The chain carries TRBV6-1 and TRBJ1-2, with D hard to call. This CDR3 region has 15 residues. Germline values: CDR1 MNHNS, CDR2 SASEGT. V was clipped by 7 bases and J by 1 base, with 16 bases between them. CDR3 DNA sequence: TGTGCCAGCACTGACGGTTTTTACCGTAACTATGGCTACACCTTC. Its translation: CASTDGFYRNYGYTF.

V and J are TRBV7-9 and TRBJ2-1; 9 positions match TRBD1. CDR3 length equals 15 residues. Trimming cost V 5 bases and J 3 bases; bases outside gene matches: 5. Per germline, CDR1 SEHNR and CDR2 FQNEAQ (reference sequence). The CDR3 is CASSDRDRDYNEQFF. Here the CDR3 DNA reads TGTGCCAGCAGCGACCGGGACAGGGACTACAATGAGCAGTTCTTC. Full variable domain (outside the CDR3, taken from reference TRBV7-9 and TRBJ2-1): DTGVSQNPRHKITKRGQNVTFRCDPISEHNRLYWYRQTLGQGPEFLTYFQNEAQLEKSRLLSDRFSAERPKGSFSTLEIQRTEQGDSAMYLCASSDRDRDYNEQFFGPGTRLTVL.

The chain links TRBV7-2 to TRBJ1-1, with D unresolved. V was shortened by 2 bases and J by 6 bases, with 7 bases between the two germline ends. This CDR3 is built from 12 residues. Germline CDR1 reads SGHTA; CDR2 reads FQGNSA. The CDR3 sequence is CASSLTNSEAFF. In DNA form, the CDR3 reads TGTGCCAGCAGCTTAACCAACTCTGAAGCTTTCTTT.

The chain combines TRBV13 with TRBJ1-4; D is uncertain. The CDR3 totals 15 residues. Germline V gives CDR1 PRHDT, CDR2 FYEKMQ (reference sequence). V was trimmed by 5 bases and J by 6 bases, leaving 16 bases between them. In nucleotides, the CDR3 is TGTGCCAGCAGCCTTCGGGCAGACAATCATGAAAAACTGTTTTTT. This codes for CASSLRADNHEKLFF.

About this clone: Additional DNA sequences in this sample encode the identical CDR3. CDR3 protein: CASSFEGPPSYEQYF. The CDR3 nucleotides are TGTGCCAGCAGTTTTGAGGGTCCCCCGTCCTACGAGCAGTACTTC. V is TRBV27 and J is TRBJ2-7; possible D gene TRBD2, 5 bases. CDR3 length: 15 amino acids. Germline V gene lookup returns CDR1 MNHEY and CDR2 SMNVEV (reference sequence). V was cut by 3 bases and J by 1 base, with 13 bases left in between.

The rearrangement links TRBV5-4 to TRBJ1-1; D is ambiguous. CDR1 and CDR2 (germline): SGHNT, YYREEE (reference sequence). The CDR3 totals 15 residues. Trimming left V 0 bases short and J 0 bases short, with 9 bases between. DNA of the CDR3: TGTGCCAGCAGCTTGGGTGAAGGACTGAACACTGAAGCTTTCTTT. It encodes CASSLGEGLNTEAFF.

J is TRBJ2-1 and V is TRBV4-1; 8 positions match TRBD2. The V gene's germline CDR1 is MGHRA and CDR2 YSYEKL. V dropped 0 bases and J dropped 4; count of bases not matched to a gene: 8. CDR3 length: 17 amino acids. CDR3 protein: CASSQDLPSGSYNEQFF. CDR3 sequence (DNA): TGCGCCAGCAGCCAAGATCTCCCTAGCGGGTCTTACAATGAGCAGTTCTTC.

The chain joins TRBV15 to TRBJ2-5; tentatively, D is TRBD2 (5 bases). Trimming cost V 4 bases and J 2 bases, with 14 bases left between them. CDR3 length: 15 residues. Germline CDR1 reads LNHNV; CDR2 reads YYDKDF (reference sequence). CDR3 sequence (DNA): TGTGCCACCAGCACGCGACTATCCCTTCAAGAGACCCAGTACTTC. Its translation is CATSTRLSLQETQYF. Drawing the rest from reference TRBV15 and TRBJ2-5, the complete variable domain is DAMVIQNPRYQVTQFGKPVTLSCSQTLNHNVMYWYQQKSSQAPKLLFHYYDKDFNNEADTPDNFQSRRPNTSFCFLDIRSPGLGDTAMYLCATSTRLSLQETQYFGPGTRLLVL.

The chain links TRBV27 to TRBJ1-6; D not certain. The length of the CDR3 is 13 residues. Trimming shortened V by 3 bases and J by 10 bases, and 10 bases separated the two germline ends. Looked up from germline, CDR1 is MNHEY and CDR2 is SMNVEV (reference sequence). CDR3 DNA sequence: TGTGCCAGCAGTTTTAGGAACGACTCACCCCTCCACTTT. It encodes CASSFRNDSPLHF.

The J gene is TRBJ1-4, the V gene TRBV4-2; maybe TRBD1 (5 bases). This CDR3 is 16 amino acids long. Germline V gives CDR1 LGHNA, CDR2 YNFKEQ. Trimming took off 0 bases at V and 8 bases at J, with 16 bases between the two ends. The CDR3 spells CASSQDLRDSSEKLFF. CDR3 nucleotide sequence: TGTGCCAGCAGCCAAGATCTACGGGACTCTTCCGAAAAACTGTTTTTT.

This rearrangement joins TRBV28 to TRBJ2-7; 8 positions match TRBD2. The V gene end was trimmed by 5 bases and the J gene end by 4 bases; junction bases not matched to a gene: 13. This CDR3 spans 16 amino acids. Germline CDR1 MDHEN, CDR2 SYDVKM. CDR3 DNA: TGTGCCAGCAGTCCCCTCCCTAGAGCGGGAGAATACGAGCAGTACTTC. Translated, it gives CASSPLPRAGEYEQYF.

CDR3 nucleotides: TGTGCCAGCAGCGCACATAGCGGGAGCCCCTTCTACAATGAGCAGTTCTTC. It yields the protein CASSAHSGSPFYNEQFF. V gene TRBV7-9 combines with J gene TRBJ2-1; 9 bases agree with TRBD2. The CDR3 runs to 17 residues. The V segment lost 5 bases and the J segment 3 bases; nucleotides outside the gene matches: 11. The germline V gene has CDR1 SEHNR and CDR2 FQNEAQ (reference sequence).

V usage is TRBV27 and J usage is TRBJ2-1, with 7 bases identical to TRBD1. This CDR3 is built from 15 residues. Trimming at V came to 2 bases and at J to 7 bases, leaving 8 bases not matched to a gene. Germline-derived CDR1 and CDR2 are MNHEY and SMNVEV (reference sequence). CDR3 in amino acids: CASSLTGARTNEQFF. The CDR3 DNA is TGTGCCAGCAGTTTAACAGGGGCGAGAACTAATGAGCAGTTCTTC.

Points on this clone: Other DNA sequences in the sample encode the same CDR3. The chain employs TRBV27 and TRBJ2-3; tentatively, D is TRBD1 (6 bases). V was cut by 5 bases and J by 6 bases, with 12 bases left in between. Germline values: CDR1 MNHEY, CDR2 SMNVEV (reference sequence). The CDR3 sequence is 13 residues long. As DNA, the CDR3 is TGTGCCAGCAGTCTCCGGGACACGGATACGCAGTATTTT. Residues: CASSLRDTDTQYF.

The genes are TRBV6-5 and TRBJ2-5; D is ambiguous. V lost 6 bases, J lost 2 bases, and 10 bases lay in between. The CDR3 runs 13 residues. CDR1 and CDR2 (germline): MNHEY, SVGAGI. CDR3 region: CASSFLSQETQYF. The CDR3, as DNA: TGTGCCAGCAGCTTCCTCAGTCAAGAGACCCAGTACTTC.